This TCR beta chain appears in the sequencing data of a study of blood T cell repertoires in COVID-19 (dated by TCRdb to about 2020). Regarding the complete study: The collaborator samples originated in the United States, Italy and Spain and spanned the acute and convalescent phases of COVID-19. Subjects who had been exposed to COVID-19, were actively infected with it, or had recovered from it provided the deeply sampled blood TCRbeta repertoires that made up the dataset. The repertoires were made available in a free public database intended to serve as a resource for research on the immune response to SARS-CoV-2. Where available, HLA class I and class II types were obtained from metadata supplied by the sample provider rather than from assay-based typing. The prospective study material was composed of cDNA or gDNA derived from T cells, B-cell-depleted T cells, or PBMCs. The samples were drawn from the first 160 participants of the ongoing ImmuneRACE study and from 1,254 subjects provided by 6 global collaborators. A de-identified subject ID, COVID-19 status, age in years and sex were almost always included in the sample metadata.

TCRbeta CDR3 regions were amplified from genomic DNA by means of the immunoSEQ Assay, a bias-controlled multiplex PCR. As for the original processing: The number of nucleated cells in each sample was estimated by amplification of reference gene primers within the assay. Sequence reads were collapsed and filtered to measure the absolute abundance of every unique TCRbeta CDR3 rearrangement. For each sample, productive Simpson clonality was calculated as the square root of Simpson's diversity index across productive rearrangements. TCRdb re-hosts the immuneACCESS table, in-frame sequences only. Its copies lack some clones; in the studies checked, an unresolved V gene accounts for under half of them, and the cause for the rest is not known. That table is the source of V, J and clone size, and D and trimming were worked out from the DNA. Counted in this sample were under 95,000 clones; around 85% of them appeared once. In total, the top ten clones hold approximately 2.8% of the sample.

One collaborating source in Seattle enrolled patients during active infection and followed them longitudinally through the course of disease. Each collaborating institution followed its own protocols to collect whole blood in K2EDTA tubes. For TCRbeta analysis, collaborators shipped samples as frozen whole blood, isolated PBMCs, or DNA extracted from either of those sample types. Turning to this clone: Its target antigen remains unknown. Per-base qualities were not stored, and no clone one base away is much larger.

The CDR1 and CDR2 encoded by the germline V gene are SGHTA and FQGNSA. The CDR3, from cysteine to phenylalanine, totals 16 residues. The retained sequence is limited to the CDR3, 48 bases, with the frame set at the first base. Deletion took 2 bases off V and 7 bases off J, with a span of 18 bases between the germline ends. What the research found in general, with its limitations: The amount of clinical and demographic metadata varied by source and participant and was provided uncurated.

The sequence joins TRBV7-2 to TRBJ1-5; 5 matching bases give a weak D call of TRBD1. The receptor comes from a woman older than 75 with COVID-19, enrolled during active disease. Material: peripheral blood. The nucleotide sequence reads TGTGCCAGCAGCTTACCCCCCCAGGCAGGGCCCCAGCCCCAGCATTTT. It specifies CASSLPPQAGPQPQHF.